This T cell receptor beta chain appears in the sequencing data of a study of ipilimumab plus nivolumab after autologous stem cell transplantation. Background on the study: Median doses per patient: 4 or 5 ipilimumab, fewer than ten nivolumab. The DLBCL group included primary refractory and relapsed cases. General study points: The authors say TCR, Treg and microbiome findings warrant further study.

Patients got ipilimumab 1 mg/kg beginning 14 to 28 days post-transplant. The CDR3 spans 14 residues. The V segment lost 6 bases and the J segment 4 bases; nucleotides outside the gene matches: 8. From germline, CDR1 is ENHRY and CDR2 SYGVKD. In regard to this clone: The antigen remains undetermined.

The method was immunoSEQ multiplex PCR; TCRdb's version includes in-frame clones alone and lacks a portion of them. The data show about 12,000 clones, 60% to 80% seen once. The gene calls are TRBV10-3 and TRBJ2-7, with 8 nucleotides matching TRBD1. The specimen was PBMCs, collected in a trial of ipilimumab plus nivolumab as post-transplant consolidation. The origin of this receptor is a male donor with diffuse large B-cell lymphoma. CDR3 nucleotides: TGTGCCATCAGGTTCGGGACAGGTCTTTACGAGCAGTACTTC. Translating it yields CAIRFGTGLYEQYF.